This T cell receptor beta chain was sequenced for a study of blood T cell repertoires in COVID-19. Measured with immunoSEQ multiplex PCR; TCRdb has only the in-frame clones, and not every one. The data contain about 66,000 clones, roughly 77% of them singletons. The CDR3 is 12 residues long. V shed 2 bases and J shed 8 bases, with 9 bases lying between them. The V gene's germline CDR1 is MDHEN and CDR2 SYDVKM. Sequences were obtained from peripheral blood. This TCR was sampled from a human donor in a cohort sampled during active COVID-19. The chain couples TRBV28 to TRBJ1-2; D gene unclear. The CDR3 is CASSLGGRGYTF. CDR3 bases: TGTGCCAGCAGTTTAGGCGGTCGCGGCTACACCTTC.